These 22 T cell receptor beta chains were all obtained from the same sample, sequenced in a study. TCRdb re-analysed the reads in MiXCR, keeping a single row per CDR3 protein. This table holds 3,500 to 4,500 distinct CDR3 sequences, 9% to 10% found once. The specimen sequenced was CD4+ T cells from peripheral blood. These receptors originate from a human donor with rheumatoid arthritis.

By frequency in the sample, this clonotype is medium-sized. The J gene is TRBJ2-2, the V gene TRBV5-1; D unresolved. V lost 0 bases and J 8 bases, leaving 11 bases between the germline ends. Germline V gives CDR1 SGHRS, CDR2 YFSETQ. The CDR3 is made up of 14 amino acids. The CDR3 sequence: CASSLAPRMGELFF. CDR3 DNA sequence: TGCGCCAGCAGCTTGGCACCTCGAATGGGGGAGCTGTTTTTT.

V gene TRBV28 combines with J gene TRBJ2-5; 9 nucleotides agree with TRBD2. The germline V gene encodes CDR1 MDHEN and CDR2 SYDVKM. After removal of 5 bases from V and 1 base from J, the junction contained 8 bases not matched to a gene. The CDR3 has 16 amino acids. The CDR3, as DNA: TGTGCCAGCAGTGCGGGGGGGAGGGGGCGCCAAGAGACCCAGTACTTC. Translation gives CASSAGGRGRQETQYF.

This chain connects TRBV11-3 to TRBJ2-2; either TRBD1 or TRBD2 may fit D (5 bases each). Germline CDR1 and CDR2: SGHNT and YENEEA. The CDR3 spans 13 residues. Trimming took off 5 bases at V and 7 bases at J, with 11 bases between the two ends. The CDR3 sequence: CASSTEGFGELFF. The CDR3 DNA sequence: TGTGCCAGCAGCACCGAGGGGTTCGGGGAGCTGTTTTTT.

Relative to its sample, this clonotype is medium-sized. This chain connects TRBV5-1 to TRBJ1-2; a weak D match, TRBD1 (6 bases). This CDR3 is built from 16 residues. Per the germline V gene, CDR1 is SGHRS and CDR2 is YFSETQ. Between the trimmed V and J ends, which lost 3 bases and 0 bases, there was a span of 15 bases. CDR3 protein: CASSSGQHSTNYGYTF. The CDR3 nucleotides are TGCGCCAGCAGCTCAGGACAGCATTCTACTAACTATGGCTACACCTTC.

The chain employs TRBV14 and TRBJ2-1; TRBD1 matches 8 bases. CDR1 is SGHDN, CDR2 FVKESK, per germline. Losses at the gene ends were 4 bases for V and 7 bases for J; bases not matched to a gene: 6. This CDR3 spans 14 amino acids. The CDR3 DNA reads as TGTGCCAGCAGCCCACGGACAGGGCGGAATGAGCAGTTCTTC. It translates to CASSPRTGRNEQFF.

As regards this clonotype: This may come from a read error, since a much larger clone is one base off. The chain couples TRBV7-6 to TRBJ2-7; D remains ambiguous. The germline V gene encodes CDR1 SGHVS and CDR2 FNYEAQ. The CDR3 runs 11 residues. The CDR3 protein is CTSSPQYEQYF. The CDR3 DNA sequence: TGTACCAGCAGCCCACAATACGAGCAGTACTTC.

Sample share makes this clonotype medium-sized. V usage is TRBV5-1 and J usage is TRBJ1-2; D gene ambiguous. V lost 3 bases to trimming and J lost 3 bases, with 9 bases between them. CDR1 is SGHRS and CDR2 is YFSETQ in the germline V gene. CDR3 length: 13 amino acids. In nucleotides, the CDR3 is TGCGCCAGCAGCTCTGACGGAGACTATGGCTACACCTTC. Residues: CASSSDGDYGYTF.

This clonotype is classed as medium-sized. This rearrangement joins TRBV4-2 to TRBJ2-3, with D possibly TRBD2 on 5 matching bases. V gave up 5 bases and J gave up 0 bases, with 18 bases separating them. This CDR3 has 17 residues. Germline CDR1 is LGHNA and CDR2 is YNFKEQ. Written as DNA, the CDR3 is TGTGCCAGCAGCTCTACTAGGGCAGGCCCTAGCACAGATACGCAGTATTTT. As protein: CASSSTRAGPSTDTQYF.

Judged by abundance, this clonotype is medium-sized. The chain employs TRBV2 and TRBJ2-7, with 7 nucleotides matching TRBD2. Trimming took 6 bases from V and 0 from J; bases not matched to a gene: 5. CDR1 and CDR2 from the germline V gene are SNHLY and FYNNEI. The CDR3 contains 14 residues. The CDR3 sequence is CASRRETSSYEQYF. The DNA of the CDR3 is TGTGCCAGCAGGCGGGAGACAAGCTCCTACGAGCAGTACTTC.

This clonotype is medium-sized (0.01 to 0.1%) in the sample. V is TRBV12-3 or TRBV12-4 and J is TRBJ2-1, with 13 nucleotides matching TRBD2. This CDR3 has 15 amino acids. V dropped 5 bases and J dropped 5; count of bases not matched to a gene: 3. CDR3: CASSRLAGGHNEQFF. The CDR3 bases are TGTGCCAGCAGTAGACTAGCGGGAGGTCACAATGAGCAGTTCTTC.

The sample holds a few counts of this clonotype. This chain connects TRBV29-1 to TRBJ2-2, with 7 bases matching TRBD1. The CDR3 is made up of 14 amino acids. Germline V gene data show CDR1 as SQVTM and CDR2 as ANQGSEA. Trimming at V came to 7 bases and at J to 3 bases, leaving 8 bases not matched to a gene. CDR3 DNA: TGCAGCGCCTACAACGACAGGGACACCGGGGAGCTGTTTTTT. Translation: CSAYNDRDTGELFF.

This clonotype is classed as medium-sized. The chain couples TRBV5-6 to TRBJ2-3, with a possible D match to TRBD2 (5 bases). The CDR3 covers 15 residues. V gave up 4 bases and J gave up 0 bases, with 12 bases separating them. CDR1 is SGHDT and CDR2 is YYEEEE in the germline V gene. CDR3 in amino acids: CASSPGFPSTDTQYF. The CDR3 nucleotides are TGTGCCAGCAGCCCGGGATTTCCGAGCACAGATACGCAGTATTTT. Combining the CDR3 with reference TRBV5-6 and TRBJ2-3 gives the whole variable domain DAGVTQSPTHLIKTRGQQVTLRCSPKSGHDTVSWYQQALGQGPQFIFQYYEEEERQRGNFPDRFSGHQFPNYSSELNVNALLLGDSALYLCASSPGFPSTDTQYFGPGTRLTVL.

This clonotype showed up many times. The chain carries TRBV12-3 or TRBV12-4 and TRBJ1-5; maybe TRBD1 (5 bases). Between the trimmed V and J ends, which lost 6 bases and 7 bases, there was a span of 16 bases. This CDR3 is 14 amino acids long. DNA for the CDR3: TGTGCCAGCAGAAGTGGGGGTGAACGCCAGCCCCAGCATTTT. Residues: CASRSGGERQPQHF.

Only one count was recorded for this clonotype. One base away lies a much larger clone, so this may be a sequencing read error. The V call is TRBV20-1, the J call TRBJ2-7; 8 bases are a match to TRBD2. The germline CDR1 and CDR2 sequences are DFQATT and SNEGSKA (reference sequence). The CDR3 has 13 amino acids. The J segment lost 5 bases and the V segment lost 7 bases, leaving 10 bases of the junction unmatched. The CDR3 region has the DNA TGCAGTGTCCGACTAGCGACCCTCCACGAGCAGTACTTC. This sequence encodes CSVRLATLHEQYF.

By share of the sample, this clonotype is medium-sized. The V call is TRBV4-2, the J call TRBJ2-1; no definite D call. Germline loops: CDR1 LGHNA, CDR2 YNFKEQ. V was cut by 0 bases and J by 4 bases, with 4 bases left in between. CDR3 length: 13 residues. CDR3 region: CASSQDFYNEQFF. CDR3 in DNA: TGTGCCAGCAGCCAAGACTTTTACAATGAGCAGTTCTTC.

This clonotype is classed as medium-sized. Here the CDR3 reads CASSEGHGAYEQYF. In DNA form, the CDR3 reads TGTGCCAGCAGCGAGGGACACGGAGCCTACGAGCAGTACTTC. The chain recombines TRBV9 with TRBJ2-7, with D perhaps matching TRBD1 (6 bases). The CDR3 is 14 amino acids. V shed 3 bases and J shed 2 bases, with 12 bases lying between them. Germline CDR1 is SGDLS and CDR2 is YYNGEE.

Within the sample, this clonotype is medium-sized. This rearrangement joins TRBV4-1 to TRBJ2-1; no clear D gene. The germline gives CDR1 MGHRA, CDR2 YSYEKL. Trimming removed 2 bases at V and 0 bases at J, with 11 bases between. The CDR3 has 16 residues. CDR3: CASSQIDLVSYNEQFF. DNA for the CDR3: TGCGCCAGCAGCCAAATAGACTTGGTCTCCTACAATGAGCAGTTCTTC.

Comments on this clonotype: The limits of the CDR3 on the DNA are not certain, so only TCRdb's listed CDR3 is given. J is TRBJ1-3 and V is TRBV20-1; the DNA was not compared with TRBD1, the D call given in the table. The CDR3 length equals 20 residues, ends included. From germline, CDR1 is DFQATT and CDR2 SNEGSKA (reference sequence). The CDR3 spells CSASRTDQETQYFGPGTIYF.

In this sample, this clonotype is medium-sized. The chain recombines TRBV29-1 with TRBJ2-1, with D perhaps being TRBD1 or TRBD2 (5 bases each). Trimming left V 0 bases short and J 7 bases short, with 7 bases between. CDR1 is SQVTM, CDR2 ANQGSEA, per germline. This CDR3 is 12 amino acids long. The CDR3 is CSVEDGANEQFF. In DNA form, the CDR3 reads TGCAGCGTTGAAGACGGGGCTAATGAGCAGTTCTTC.

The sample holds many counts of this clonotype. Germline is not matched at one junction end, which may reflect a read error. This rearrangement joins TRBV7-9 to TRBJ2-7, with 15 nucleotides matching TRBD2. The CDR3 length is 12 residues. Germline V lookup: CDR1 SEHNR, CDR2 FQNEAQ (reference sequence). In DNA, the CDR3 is TGTGCCAGCAGCTTTGGGACTAGCGGGAGGTCCTTC. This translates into CASSFGTSGRSF.

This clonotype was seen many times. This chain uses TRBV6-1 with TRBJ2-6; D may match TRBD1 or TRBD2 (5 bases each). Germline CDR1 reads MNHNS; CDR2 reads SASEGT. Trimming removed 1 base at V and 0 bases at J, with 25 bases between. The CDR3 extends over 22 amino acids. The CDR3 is CASSEESGGWAGTVSGANVLTF. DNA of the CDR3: TGTGCCAGCAGTGAAGAAAGTGGGGGTTGGGCGGGTACCGTCTCTGGGGCCAACGTCCTGACTTTC.

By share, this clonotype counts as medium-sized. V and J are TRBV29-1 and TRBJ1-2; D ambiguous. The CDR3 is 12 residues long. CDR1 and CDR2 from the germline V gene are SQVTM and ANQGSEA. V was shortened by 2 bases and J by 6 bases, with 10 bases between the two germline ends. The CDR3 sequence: CSVEFNGDGYTF. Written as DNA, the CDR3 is TGCAGCGTTGAATTCAACGGGGATGGCTACACCTTC.